This entry concerns a single T cell receptor beta chain. What it binds is not known. The data are from a study of cytomegalovirus exposure and HLA in healthy donors. General study points: An analysis that was carried out later associated 16,951 TCR beta sequences with HLA alleles at 0.05 false discovery rate. TCR beta chain V- and J-gene trimming was linked, in a later analysis, to a missense variant in DCLRE1C. What TCR beta sequences reportedly achieved was accurate prediction of HLA-A and HLA-B alleles in most subjects. The investigators catalogued 164 TCR beta chains as cytomegalovirus-associated.

With 60 Vbeta and 13 Jbeta primers, the PCR was carried out. TCRdb's copy holds only in-frame clones and misses some; the assay was immunoSEQ multiplex PCR. The table lists some 130,000 clones, around 72% of them singletons. The CDR3 runs to 15 residues. V dropped 3 bases and J dropped 5; count of bases not matched to a gene: 9. Germline CDR1 and CDR2: KGHSH and LQKENI. The receptor comes from a man aged 50-59 years in good health and CMV-seropositive. Sequencing was carried out using PBMCs. V is TRBV18 and J is TRBJ2-5; 7 bases match TRBD2. The CDR3 loop reads CASSPQLAEAETQYF. CDR3 DNA: TGTGCCAGCTCACCCCAGCTAGCGGAGGCGGAGACCCAGTACTTC.